The clone carrying this TCR beta chain turned up a few times. This sample stems from a study of T-cell reconstitution after alpha-beta-depleted transplantation in children. Preparation of the TCRbeta library involved a method that used unique molecular identifiers. TCRdb re-analysed the PCR reads in MiXCR, keeping a single row per CDR3 protein. This sample has roughly 500,000 distinct CDR3 sequences, with approximately 30% found just once. This CDR3 comprises 18 residues. Looked up from germline, CDR1 is LGHNA and CDR2 is YNFKEQ. V lost 2 bases to trimming and J lost 0 bases; unmatched junction nucleotides: 3.

The chain combines TRBV4-2 with TRBJ2-6; 11 nucleotides align to TRBD1. The sequence was obtained from a human donor who donated a stem cell graft to a child with aplastic anemia. The sample here was PBMCs from the stem cell graft donor, taken from the stem cell graft. Here the CDR3 DNA reads TGTGCCAGCAGCCAAAGGGACAGGGGGAGCTCTGGGGCCAACGTCCTGACTTTC. This gives the protein CASSQRDRGSSGANVLTF.